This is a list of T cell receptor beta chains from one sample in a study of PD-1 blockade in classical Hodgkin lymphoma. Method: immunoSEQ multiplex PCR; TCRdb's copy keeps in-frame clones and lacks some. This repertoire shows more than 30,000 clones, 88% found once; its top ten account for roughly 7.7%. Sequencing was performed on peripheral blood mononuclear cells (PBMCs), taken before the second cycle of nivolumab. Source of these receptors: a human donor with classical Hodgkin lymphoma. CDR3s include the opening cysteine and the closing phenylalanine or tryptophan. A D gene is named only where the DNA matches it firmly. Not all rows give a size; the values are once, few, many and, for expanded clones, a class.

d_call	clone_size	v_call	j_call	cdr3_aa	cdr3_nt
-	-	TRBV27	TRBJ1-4	CASSLVRVAANEKLFF	TGTGCCAGCAGTTTAGTCCGGGTCGCGGCTAATGAAAAACTGTTTTTT
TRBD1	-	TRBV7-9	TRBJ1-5	CASSFGGQGVYQPQHF	TGTGCCAGCAGCTTTGGGGGACAGGGGGTATATCAGCCCCAGCATTTT
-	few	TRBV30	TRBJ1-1	CAWSVVYEAFF	TGTGCCTGGAGTGTGGTCTACGAAGCTTTCTTT
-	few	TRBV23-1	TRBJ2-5	CASRRPRGQTQYF	TGCGCCAGCCGAAGACCCAGGGGACAGACCCAGTACTTC
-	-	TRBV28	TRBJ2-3	CASSLLLGGAADTQYF	TGTGCCAGCAGTTTATTACTCGGGGGCGCAGCAGATACGCAGTATTTT
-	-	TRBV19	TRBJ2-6	CASRKRISGANVLTF	TGTGCCAGTAGGAAAAGGATCTCTGGGGCCAACGTCCTGACTTTC
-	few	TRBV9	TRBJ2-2	CASRLGLLNTGELFF	TGTGCCAGCAGATTAGGACTACTTAACACCGGGGAGCTGTTTTTT
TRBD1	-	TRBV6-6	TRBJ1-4	CASSGTGLNEKLFF	TGTGCCAGCAGCGGGACAGGCCTAAATGAAAAACTGTTTTTT
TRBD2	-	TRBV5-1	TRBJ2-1	CASSLAGLTSGRPNNEQFF	TGCGCCAGCAGCTTGGCCGGGTTGACTAGCGGGAGGCCAAACAATGAGCAGTTCTTC
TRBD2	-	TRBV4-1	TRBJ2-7	CASSQGLAGYYEQYF	TGCGCCAGCAGCCAAGGTCTAGCGGGGTACTACGAGCAGTACTTC
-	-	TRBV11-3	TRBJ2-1	CASSLIQVMVEQFF	TGTGCCAGCAGCTTAATACAGGTAATGGTTGAGCAGTTCTTC
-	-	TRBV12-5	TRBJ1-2	CASGLFGYTF	TGTGCTAGTGGTTTGTTTGGCTACACCTTC
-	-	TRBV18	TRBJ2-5	CASSPQMDRAGGKTQYF	TGTGCCAGCTCACCACAGATGGACAGGGCGGGGGGGAAGACCCAGTACTTC
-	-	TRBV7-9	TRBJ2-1	CASSSDLGWELPNEQFF	TGTGCCAGCAGCTCCGACTTGGGGTGGGAACTCCCCAATGAGCAGTTCTTC